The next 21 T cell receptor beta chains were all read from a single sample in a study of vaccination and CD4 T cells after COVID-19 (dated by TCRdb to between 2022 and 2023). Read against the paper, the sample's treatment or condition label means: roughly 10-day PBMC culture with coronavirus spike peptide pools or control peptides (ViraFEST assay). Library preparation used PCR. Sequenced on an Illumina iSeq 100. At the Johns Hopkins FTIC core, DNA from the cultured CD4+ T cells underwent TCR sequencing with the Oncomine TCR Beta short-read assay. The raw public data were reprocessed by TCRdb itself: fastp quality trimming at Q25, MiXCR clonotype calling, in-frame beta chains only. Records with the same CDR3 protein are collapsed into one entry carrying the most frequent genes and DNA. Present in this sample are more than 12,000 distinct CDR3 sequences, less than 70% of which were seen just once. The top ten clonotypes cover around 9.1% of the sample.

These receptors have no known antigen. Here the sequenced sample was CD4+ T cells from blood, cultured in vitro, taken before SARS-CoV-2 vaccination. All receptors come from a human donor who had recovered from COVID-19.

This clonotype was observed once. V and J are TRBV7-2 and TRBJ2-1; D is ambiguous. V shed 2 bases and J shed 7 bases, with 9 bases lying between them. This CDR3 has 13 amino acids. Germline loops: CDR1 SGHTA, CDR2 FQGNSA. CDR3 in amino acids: CASSLSHGNEQFF. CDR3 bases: TGTGCCAGCAGCTTATCCCACGGGAATGAGCAGTTCTTC.

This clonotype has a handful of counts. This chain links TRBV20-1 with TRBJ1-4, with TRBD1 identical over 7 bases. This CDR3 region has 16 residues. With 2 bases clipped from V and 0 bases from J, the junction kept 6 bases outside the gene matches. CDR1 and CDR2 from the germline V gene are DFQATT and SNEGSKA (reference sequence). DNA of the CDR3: TGCAGTGCTAGATCGGGACAGCTTGCAACTAATGAAAAACTGTTTTTT. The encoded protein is CSARSGQLATNEKLFF.

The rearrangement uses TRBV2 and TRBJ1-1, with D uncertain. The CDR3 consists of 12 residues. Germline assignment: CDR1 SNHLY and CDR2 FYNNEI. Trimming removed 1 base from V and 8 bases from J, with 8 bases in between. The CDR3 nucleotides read TGTGCCAGCAGTGAAGAAATTGCAGAAGCTTTCTTT. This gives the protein CASSEEIAEAFF.

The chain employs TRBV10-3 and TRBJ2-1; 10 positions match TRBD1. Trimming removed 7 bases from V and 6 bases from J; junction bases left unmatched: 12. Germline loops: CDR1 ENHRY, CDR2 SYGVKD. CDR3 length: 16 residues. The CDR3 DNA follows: TGTGCCATCAAAGGCGGACAGGGGGGAATGGGCAATGAGCAGTTCTTC. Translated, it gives CAIKGGQGGMGNEQFF.

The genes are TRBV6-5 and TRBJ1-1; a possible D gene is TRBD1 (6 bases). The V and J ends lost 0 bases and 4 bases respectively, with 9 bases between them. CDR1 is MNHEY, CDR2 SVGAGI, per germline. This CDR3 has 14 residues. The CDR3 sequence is CASSYSGGGTEAFF. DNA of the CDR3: TGTGCCAGCAGTTACTCAGGGGGGGGCACTGAAGCTTTCTTT.

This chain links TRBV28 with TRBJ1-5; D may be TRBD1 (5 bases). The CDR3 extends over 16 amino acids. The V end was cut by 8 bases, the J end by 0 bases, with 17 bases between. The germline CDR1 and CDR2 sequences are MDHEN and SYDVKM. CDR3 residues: CASWSGGWTSNQPQHF. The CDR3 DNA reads TGTGCCAGCTGGAGCGGGGGGTGGACTAGCAATCAGCCCCAGCATTTT.

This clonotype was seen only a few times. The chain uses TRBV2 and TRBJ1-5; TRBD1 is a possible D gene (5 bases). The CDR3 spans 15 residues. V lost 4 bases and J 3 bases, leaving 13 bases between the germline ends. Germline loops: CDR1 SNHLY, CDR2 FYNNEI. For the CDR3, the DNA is TGTGCCAGCAGTGGCGGGGCCAACTCCAATCAGCCCCAGCATTTT. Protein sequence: CASSGGANSNQPQHF.

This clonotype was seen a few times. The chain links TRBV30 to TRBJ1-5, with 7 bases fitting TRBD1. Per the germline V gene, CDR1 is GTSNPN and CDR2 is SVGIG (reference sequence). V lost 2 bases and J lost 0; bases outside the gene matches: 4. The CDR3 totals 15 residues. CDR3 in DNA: TGTGCCTGGAGTTTGGGGACAGATAGCAATCAGCCCCAGCATTTT. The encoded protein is CAWSLGTDSNQPQHF. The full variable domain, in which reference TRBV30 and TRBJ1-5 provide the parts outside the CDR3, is SQTIHQWPATLVQPVGSPLSLECTVEGTSNPNLYWYRQAAGRGLQLLFYSVGIGQISSEVPQNLSASRPQDRQFILSSKKLLLSDSGFYLCAWSLGTDSNQPQHFGDGTRLSIL.

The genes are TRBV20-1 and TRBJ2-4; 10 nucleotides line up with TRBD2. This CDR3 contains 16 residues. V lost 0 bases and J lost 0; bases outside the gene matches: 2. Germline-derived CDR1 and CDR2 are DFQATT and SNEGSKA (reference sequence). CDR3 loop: CSARDRLAGAKNIQYF. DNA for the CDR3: TGCAGTGCTAGAGATCGACTAGCGGGAGCCAAAAACATTCAGTACTTC.

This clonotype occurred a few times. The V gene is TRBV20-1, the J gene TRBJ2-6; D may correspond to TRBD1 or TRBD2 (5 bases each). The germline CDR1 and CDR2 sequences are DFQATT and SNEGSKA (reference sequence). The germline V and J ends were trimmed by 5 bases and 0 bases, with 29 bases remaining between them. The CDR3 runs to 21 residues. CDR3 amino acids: CSAWTGQKPSEGLSGANVLTF. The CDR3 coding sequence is TGCAGTGCTTGGACTGGCCAGAAGCCCAGCGAGGGGCTCTCTGGGGCCAACGTCCTGACTTTC.

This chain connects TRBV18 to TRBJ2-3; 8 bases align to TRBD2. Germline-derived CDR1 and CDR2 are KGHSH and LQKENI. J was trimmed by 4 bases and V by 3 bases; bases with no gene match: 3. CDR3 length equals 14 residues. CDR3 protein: CASSPGGGPDTQYF. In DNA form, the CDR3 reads TGTGCCAGCTCACCCGGGGGGGGCCCAGATACGCAGTATTTT.

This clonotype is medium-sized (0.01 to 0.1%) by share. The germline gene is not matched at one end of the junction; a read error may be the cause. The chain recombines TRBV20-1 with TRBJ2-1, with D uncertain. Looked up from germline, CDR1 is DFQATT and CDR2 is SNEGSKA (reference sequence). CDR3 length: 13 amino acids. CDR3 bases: TGCAGTGCTAAACAAAACTCCGACAATGAGCAGTTCTTC. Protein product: CSAKQNSDNEQFF.

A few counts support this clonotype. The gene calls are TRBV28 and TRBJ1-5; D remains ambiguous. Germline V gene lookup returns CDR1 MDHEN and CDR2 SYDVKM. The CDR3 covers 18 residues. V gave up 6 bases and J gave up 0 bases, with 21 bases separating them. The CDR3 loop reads CASRSLNGIGASNQPQHF. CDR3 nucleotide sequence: TGTGCCAGCAGAAGTTTAAATGGAATTGGAGCTAGCAATCAGCCCCAGCATTTT.

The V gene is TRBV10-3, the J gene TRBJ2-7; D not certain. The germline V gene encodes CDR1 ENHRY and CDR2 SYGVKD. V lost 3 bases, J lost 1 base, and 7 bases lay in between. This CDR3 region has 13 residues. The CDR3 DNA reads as TGTGCCATCAGTGACAGGAGTTCCTACGAGCAGTACTTC. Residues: CAISDRSSYEQYF.

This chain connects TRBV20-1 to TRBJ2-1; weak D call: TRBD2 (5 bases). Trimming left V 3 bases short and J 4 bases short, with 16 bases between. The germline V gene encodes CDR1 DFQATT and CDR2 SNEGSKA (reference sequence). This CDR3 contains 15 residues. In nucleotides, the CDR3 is TGCAGTGCTAGGGTGCCCGGGGTATTTTACAATGAGCAGTTCTTC. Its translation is CSARVPGVFYNEQFF.

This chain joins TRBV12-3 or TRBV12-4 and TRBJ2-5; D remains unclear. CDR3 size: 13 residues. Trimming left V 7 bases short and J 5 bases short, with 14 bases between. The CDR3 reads CASTTLPRETQYF. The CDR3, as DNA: TGTGCCAGCACCACACTTCCTAGGGAGACCCAGTACTTC.

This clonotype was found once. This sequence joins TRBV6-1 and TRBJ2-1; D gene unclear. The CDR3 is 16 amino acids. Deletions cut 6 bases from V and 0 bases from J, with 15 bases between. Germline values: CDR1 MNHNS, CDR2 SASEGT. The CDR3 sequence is CASRPRTESSYNEQFF. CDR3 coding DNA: TGTGCCAGCAGACCCCGAACAGAGAGCTCCTACAATGAGCAGTTCTTC.

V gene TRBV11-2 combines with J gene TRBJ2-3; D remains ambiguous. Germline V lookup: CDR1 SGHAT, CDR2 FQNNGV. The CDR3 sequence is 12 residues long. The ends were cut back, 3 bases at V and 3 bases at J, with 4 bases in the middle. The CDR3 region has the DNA TGTGCCAGCAGCTTCAGTACAGATACGCAGTATTTT. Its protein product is CASSFSTDTQYF. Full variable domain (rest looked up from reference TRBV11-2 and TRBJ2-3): EAGVAQSPRYKIIEKRQSVAFWCNPISGHATLYWYQQILGQGPKLLIQFQNNGVVDDSQLPKDRFSAERLKGVDSTLKIQPAKLEDSAVYLCASSFSTDTQYFGPGTRLTVL.

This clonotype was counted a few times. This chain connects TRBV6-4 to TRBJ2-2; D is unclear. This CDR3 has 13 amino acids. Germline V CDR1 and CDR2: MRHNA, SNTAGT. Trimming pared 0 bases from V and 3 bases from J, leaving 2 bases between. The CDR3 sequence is CASSDSYTGELFF. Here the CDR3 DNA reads TGTGCCAGCAGTGACTCTTACACCGGGGAGCTGTTTTTT.

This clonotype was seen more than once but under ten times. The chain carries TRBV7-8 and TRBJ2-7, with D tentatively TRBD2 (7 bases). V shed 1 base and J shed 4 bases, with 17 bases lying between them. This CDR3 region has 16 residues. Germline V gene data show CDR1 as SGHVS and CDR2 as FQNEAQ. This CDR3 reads CASSLGGGGVGYEQYF. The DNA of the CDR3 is TGTGCCAGCAGCTTAGGGGGAGGGGGAGTGGGTTACGAGCAGTACTTC.

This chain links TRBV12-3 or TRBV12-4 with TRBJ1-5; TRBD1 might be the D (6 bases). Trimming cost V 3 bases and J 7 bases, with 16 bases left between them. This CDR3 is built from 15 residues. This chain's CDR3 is CASSLGTPEWQPQHF. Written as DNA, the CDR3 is TGTGCCAGCAGTTTGGGGACACCCGAGTGGCAGCCCCAGCATTTT.